The clone carrying this T cell receptor (beta chain) was recorded once. Data came from immunoSEQ multiplex PCR; TCRdb stores just in-frame clones and leaves some out. Of 200,000 to 250,000 clones detected, under 85% appear once; the ten largest clones hold around 5.9%. V lost 4 bases and J 1 base, leaving 10 bases between the germline ends. The germline V gene has CDR1 SNHLY and CDR2 FYNNEI. The CDR3 sequence is 15 residues long. This entry comes from a study of blood T cell repertoires in COVID-19. This sequence was found in a human donor in a cohort sampled during active COVID-19. Sequencing was performed on peripheral blood. The chain employs TRBV2 and TRBJ2-2, with D possibly matching TRBD2 (5 bases). CDR3 DNA: TGTGCCAGCAGTGTCAGTGAGGGGAACACCGGGGAGCTGTTTTTT. This gives the protein CASSVSEGNTGELFF.